These 6 T cell receptor beta chains originate from one sample sequenced in a study of response to subunit inactivated influenza vaccine. In TCRdb, the RT-PCR reads were re-called with MiXCR into one record per CDR3 protein. Among about 500,000 distinct CDR3 sequences listed, under 8.5% were seen once. Sequences were derived from PBMCs from blood, sampled approximately 25 months after vaccination. These receptors came from a man aged 45 to 70 who received an inactivated influenza vaccine.

The chain links TRBV20-1 to TRBJ2-1; 9 nucleotides align to TRBD1. This CDR3 region has 18 residues. CDR1 and CDR2 from the germline V gene are DFQATT and SNEGSKA (reference sequence). Losses at the gene ends were 3 bases for V and 0 bases for J; bases not matched to a gene: 12. The CDR3 DNA follows: TGCAGTGCTAGCCCCGGACAGGGGAAGATGGGCTCCTACAATGAGCAGTTCTTC. It yields the protein CSASPGQGKMGSYNEQFF.

The chain has TRBV20-1 and TRBJ2-7; D remains ambiguous. Germline V gene data show CDR1 as DFQATT and CDR2 as SNEGSKA (reference sequence). The V end was cut by 1 base, the J end by 4 bases, with 11 bases between. The CDR3 runs 13 residues. CDR3 bases: TGCAGTGCTAGAGCCCCCCTAGGTTACGAGCAGTACTTC. This sequence encodes CSARAPLGYEQYF.

This clonotype was seen a handful of times. CDR3 amino acids: CASSQAARIGRQFF. The CDR3 nucleotides read TGTGCCAGCAGCCAAGCCGCCCGGATCGGTAGGCAGTTCTTC. The chain recombines TRBV4-2 with TRBJ2-1; D gene uncertain. This CDR3 is 14 amino acids long. The V end lost 1 base, the J end lost 12 bases, and 16 bases lay between the germline ends. Per the germline V gene, CDR1 is LGHNA and CDR2 is YNFKEQ.

This clonotype was detected ten times or more. The J gene is TRBJ2-1, the V gene TRBV7-9; no clear D. This CDR3 spans 12 amino acids. CDR1 is SEHNR and CDR2 is FQNEAQ in the germline V gene (reference sequence). The chain's CDR3 is CATGYSYNEQFF. CDR3 DNA sequence: TGTGCTACCGGGTATTCCTACAATGAGCAGTTCTTC.

The CDR3 DNA follows: TGTGCCAGCAGCACACAGGGGAATAGCAATCAGCCCCAGCATTTT. Its protein is CASSTQGNSNQPQHF. This chain links TRBV7-8 with TRBJ1-5; the match to TRBD1 covers 7 bases. From germline, CDR1 is SGHVS and CDR2 FQNEAQ. After removal of 5 bases from V and 0 bases from J, the junction contained 4 bases not matched to a gene. The CDR3 loop spans 15 amino acids.

The J gene is TRBJ2-5, the V gene TRBV6-2 or TRBV6-3; D not certain. The germline gives CDR1 MNHEY, CDR2 SVGEGT. This CDR3 contains 11 residues. V was pared by 2 bases and J by 4 bases, with 2 bases between. The CDR3 is CASSYVETQYF. Written as DNA, the CDR3 is TGTGCCAGCAGTTACGTAGAGACCCAGTACTTC.